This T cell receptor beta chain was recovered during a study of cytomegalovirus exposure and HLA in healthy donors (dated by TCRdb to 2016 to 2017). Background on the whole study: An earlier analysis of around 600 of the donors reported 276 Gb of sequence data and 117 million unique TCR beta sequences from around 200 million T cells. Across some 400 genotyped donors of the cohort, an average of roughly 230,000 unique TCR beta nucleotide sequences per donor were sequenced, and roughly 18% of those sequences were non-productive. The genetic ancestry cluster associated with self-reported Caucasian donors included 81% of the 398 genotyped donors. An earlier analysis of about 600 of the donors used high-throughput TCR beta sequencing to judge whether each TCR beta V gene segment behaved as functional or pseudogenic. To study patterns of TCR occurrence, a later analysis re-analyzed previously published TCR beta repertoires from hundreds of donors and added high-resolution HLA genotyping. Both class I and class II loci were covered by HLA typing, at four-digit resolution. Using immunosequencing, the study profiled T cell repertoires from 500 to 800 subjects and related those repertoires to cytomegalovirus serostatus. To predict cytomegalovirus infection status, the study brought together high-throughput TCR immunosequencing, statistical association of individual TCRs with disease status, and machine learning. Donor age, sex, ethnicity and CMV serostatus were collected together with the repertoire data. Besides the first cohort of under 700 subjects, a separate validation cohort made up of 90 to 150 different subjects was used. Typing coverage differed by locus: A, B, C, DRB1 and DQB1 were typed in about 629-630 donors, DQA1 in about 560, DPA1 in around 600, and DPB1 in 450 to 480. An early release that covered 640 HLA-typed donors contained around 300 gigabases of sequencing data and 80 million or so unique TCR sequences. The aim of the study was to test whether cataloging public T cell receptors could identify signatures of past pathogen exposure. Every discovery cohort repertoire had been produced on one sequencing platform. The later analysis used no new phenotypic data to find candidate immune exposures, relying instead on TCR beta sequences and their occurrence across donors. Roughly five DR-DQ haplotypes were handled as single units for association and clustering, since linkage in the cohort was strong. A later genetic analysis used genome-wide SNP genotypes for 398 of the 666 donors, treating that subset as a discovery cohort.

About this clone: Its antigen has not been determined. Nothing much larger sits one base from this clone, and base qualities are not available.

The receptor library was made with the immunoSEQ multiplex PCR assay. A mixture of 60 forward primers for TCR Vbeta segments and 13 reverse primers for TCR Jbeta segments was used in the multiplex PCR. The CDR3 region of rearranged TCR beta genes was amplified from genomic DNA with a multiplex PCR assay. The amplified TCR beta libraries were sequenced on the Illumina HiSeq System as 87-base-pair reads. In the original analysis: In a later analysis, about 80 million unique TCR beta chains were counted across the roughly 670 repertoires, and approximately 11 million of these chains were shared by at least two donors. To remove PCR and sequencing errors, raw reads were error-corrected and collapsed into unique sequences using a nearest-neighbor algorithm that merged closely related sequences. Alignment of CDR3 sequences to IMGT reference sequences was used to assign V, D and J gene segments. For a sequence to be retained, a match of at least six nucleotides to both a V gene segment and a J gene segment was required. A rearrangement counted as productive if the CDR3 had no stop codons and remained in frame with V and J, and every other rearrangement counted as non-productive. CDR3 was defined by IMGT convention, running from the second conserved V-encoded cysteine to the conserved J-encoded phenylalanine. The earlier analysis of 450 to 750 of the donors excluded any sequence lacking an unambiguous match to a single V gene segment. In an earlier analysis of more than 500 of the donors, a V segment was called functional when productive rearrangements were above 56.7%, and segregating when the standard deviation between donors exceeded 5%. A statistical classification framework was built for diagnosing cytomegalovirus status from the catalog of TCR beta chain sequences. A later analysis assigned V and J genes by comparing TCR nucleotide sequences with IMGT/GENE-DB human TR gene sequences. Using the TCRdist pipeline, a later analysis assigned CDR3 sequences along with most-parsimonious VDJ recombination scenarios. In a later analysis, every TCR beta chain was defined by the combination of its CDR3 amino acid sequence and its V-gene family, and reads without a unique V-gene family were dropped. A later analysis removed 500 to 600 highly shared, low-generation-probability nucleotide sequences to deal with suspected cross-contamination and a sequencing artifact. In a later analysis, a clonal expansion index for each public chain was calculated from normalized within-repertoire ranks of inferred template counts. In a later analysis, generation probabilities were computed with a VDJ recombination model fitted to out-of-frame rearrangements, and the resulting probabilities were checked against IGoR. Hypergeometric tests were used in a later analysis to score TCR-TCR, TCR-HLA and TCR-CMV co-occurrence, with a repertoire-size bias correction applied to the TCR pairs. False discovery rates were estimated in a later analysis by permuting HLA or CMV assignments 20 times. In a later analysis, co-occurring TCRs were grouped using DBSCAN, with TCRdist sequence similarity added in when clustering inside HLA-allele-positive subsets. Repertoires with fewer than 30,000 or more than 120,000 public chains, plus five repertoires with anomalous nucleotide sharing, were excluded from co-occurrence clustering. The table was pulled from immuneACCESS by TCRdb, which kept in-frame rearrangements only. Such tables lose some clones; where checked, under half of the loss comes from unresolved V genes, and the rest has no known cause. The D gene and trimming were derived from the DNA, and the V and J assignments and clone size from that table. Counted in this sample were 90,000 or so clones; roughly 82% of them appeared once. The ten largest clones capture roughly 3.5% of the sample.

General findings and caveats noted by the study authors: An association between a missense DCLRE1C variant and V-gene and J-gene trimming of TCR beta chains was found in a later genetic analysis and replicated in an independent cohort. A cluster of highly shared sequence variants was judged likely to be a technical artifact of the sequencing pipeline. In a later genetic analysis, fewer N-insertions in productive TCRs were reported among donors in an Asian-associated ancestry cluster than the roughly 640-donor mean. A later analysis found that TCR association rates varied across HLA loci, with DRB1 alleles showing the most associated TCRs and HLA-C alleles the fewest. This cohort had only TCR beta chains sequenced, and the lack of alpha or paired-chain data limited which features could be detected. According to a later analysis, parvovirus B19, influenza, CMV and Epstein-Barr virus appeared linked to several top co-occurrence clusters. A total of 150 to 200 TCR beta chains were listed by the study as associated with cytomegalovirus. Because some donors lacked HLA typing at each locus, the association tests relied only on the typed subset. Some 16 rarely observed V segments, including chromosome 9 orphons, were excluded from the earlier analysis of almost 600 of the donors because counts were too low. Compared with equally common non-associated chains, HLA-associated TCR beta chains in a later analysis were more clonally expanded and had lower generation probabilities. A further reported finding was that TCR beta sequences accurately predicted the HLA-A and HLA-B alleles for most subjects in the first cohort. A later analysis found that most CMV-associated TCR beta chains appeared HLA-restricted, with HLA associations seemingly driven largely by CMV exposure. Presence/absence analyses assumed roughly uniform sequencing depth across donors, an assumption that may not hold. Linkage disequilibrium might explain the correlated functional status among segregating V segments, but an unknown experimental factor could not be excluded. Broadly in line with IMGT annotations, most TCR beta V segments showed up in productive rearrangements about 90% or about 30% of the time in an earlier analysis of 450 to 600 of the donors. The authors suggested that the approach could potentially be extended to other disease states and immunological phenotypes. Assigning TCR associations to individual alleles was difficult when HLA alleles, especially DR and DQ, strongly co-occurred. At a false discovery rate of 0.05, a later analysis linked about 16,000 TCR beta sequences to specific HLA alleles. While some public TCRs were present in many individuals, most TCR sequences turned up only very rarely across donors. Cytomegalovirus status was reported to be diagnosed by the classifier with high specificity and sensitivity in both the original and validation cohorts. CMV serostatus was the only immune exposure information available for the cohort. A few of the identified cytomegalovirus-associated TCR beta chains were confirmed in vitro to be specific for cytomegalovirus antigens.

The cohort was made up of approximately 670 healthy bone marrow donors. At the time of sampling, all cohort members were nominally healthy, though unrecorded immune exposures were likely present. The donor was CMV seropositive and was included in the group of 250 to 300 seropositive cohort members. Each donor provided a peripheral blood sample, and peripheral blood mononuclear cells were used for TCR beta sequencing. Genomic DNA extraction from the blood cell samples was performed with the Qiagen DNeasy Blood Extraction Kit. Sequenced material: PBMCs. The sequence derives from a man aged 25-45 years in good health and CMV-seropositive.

The sequenced DNA is TGTGCCAGCAGTTTGATACCGGGAACCAACGTCCTGACTTTC. This gives the protein CASSLIPGTNVLTF. The sequence joins TRBV28 to TRBJ2-6, with a tentative D gene TRBD2 over 5 matching bases. The CDR3 contains 14 residues, cysteine and phenylalanine counted. Only CDR3 DNA remains: 42 bases, in frame from the first base. Based on the germline V gene, the CDR1 and CDR2 sequences are MDHEN and SYDVKM. V loses 3 bases, J loses 8 bases, and the germline ends lie 11 bases apart.